This T cell receptor (beta chain) was documented in a study of somatic mutations in cytotoxic T cells in rheumatoid arthritis. This CDR3 contains 12 residues. CDR1 SEHNR and CDR2 FQNEAQ come from the germline V gene (reference sequence). The V and J ends lost 3 bases and 4 bases respectively, with 7 bases between them. Recruitment of healthy controls drew on blood donors, who had a median age of roughly 55 years (range about 20-70) and were 45% to 65% female. Isolating CD4+ and CD8+ cells involved positive magnetic bead selection on an AutoMACS. Their purity was then checked by flow cytometry. The repertoire was sequenced with immunoSEQ multiplex PCR; TCRdb's copy has only in-frame clones and lacks some. The data contain about 19,000 clones, roughly nine tenths of them seen just once; the ten biggest clones take up 15%.

Material for sequencing was CD8+ T cells sorted from blood. The receptor's source is a man aged 35 to 55 in good health. The chain uses TRBV7-9 and TRBJ2-7; D could derive from TRBD1 or TRBD2 (5 bases each). DNA for the CDR3: TGTGCCAGCAGCTTCGGGGCTTACGAGCAGTACTTC. Its translation is CASSFGAYEQYF.